A selection of T cell receptor beta chains follows, all from one sample in a study of blood T cell repertoires in COVID-19. Using immunoSEQ multiplex PCR, the repertoire was profiled, and TCRdb retains in-frame clones only, with some absent. The sample holds over 90,000 clones, roughly 70% seen once. Input material: peripheral blood. These receptors were taken from a man between 65 and 79 years old with COVID-19, enrolled during active disease. CDR3s include the opening cysteine and the closing phenylalanine or tryptophan. D genes are given only for firm matches. Size is stated for part of the rows, as once, few or many counts, or as a class when the clone is expanded.

j_call | v_call | d_call | clone_size | cdr3_nt | cdr3_aa
TRBJ2-2 | TRBV7-2 | TRBD1 | . | TGTGCCAGCAGCTCGGGACAGGGGGGCCCCGGGGAGCTGTTTTTT | CASSSGQGGPGELFF
TRBJ2-2 | TRBV7-3 | TRBD2 | few | TGTGCCAGCAGCCCGTCCGGGGTTAGCGGGAGTTATGGCGGGGAGCTGTTTTTT | CASSPSGVSGSYGGELFF
TRBJ2-2 | TRBV7-2 | TRBD2 | . | TGTGCCAGCAGCCCATTGGGGACTAATCCCGGGGAGCTGTTTTTT | CASSPLGTNPGELFF
TRBJ2-5 | TRBV2 | . | many | TGTGCCAGCGAAGGACAGACCCAAGAGACCCAGTACTTC | CASEGQTQETQYF
TRBJ2-5 | TRBV19 | . | . | TGTGCCAGTAGGGCAAGGGGTTTTGGGGAGACCCAGTACTTC | CASRARGFGETQYF
TRBJ1-1 | TRBV11-2 | . | . | TGTGCCAGCAGCTTGGGGGGACGGCTGAACACTGAAGCTTTCTTT | CASSLGGRLNTEAFF
TRBJ1-1 | TRBV4-2 | . | . | TGTGCCAGCAGCCAATTCCAGAATGAAGCTTTCTTT | CASSQFQNEAFF
TRBJ2-2 | TRBV12-5 | . | . | TGTGCTAGTGGCCGCGACGGGGGAGTGTGGAACACCGGGGAGCTGTTTTTT | CASGRDGGVWNTGELFF
TRBJ2-2 | TRBV7-3 | . | . | TGTGCCAGCAGCTTAAACCGGGGCACCGGGGAGCTGTTTTTT | CASSLNRGTGELFF
TRBJ2-3 | TRBV6-2/TRBV6-3 | TRBD2 | . | TGTGCCAGCAGTCCATGGACTAGCGGGAACTCTGCTACGCAGTATTTT | CASSPWTSGNSATQYF